Shown below are 32 T cell receptor beta chains from a single sample sequenced in a study of OX40 agonist ivuxolimab in advanced cancers. The assay was immunoSEQ multiplex PCR, and TCRdb's table has in-frame clones only and misses some. The repertoire holds 55,000 to 90,000 clones, 75% to 90% seen once, with 0.42% in the top ten. The sequences come from CD4+ or CD8+ T cells sorted from blood, collected in a trial of the OX40 agonist ivuxolimab. Receptors originate from an adult with an advanced solid tumor such as melanoma, head and neck, liver or kidney cancer.

The chain joins TRBV28 to TRBJ1-2, with 9 bases matching TRBD1. Germline trimming cut 4 bases from V and 5 bases from J; bases unmatched to any gene: 8. Germline CDR1 and CDR2: MDHEN and SYDVKM. There are 15 residues in the CDR3. The chain's CDR3 is CASSSWTGERYGYTF. The CDR3 DNA follows: TGTGCCAGCAGTTCATGGACAGGGGAGAGGTATGGCTACACCTTC.

Details on this clone: The same CDR3 can be traced to other DNA sequences in this sample. DNA for the CDR3: TGTGCCAGCAGTCCCGGGACCGCAAACTATGGCTACACCTTC. Protein sequence: CASSPGTANYGYTF. The J gene is TRBJ1-2, the V gene TRBV6-6; D is possibly TRBD1 (5 bases). V lost 5 bases and J 2 bases, leaving 12 bases between the germline ends. The CDR3 loop spans 14 amino acids. CDR1 is MNHNY, CDR2 SVGAGI, per germline (reference sequence).

This sequence joins TRBV18 and TRBJ1-2; tentatively, D is TRBD1 (5 bases). Germline CDR1 is KGHSH and CDR2 is LQKENI. Trimming removed 1 base at V and 2 bases at J, with 5 bases between. The CDR3 spans 13 residues. CDR3 coding DNA: TGTGCCAGCTCACCACAGGGGAACTATGGCTACACCTTC. It encodes CASSPQGNYGYTF.

The CDR3 region is CASSVAGITDTQYF. The CDR3 nucleotides are TGTGCCAGCAGCGTAGCAGGGATCACAGATACGCAGTATTTT. The chain carries TRBV9 and TRBJ2-3; D might be TRBD1 (5 bases). Between the trimmed V and J ends, which lost 0 bases and 2 bases, there was a span of 7 bases. Germline CDR1 SGDLS, CDR2 YYNGEE. The CDR3 has 14 amino acids.

V gene TRBV30 combines with J gene TRBJ1-2; 7 bases align to TRBD1. Germline V CDR1 and CDR2: GTSNPN, SVGIG (reference sequence). This CDR3 is built from 16 residues. The V and J ends lost 3 bases and 7 bases, in that order; junction bases with no gene match: 17. The CDR3 is CAWRKTGTERSRGYTF. In DNA, the CDR3 is TGTGCCTGGAGAAAAACCGGGACAGAAAGGAGCCGTGGCTACACCTTC.

The gene calls are TRBV5-1 and TRBJ2-3; D gene ambiguous. This CDR3 has 16 amino acids. The germline V gene encodes CDR1 SGHRS and CDR2 YFSETQ. V was trimmed by 2 bases and J by 0 bases, leaving 13 bases between them. The CDR3 is CASSLGQTISTDTQYF. The CDR3 nucleotides are TGCGCCAGCAGCTTAGGGCAGACCATTAGCACAGATACGCAGTATTTT.

The chain couples TRBV7-9 to TRBJ2-6; perhaps TRBD2 as D (5 bases). Trimming took 2 bases from V and 0 from J, leaving 11 bases between them. This CDR3 spans 17 amino acids. Per germline, CDR1 SEHNR and CDR2 FQNEAQ (reference sequence). CDR3 bases: TGTGCCAGCAGCTTAAACCTCGGGAACTCTGGGGCCAACGTCCTGACTTTC. This encodes CASSLNLGNSGANVLTF. The entire variable domain, with the rest obtained from reference TRBV7-9 and TRBJ2-6, is as follows: DTGVSQNPRHKITKRGQNVTFRCDPISEHNRLYWYRQTLGQGPEFLTYFQNEAQLEKSRLLSDRFSAERPKGSFSTLEIQRTEQGDSAMYLCASSLNLGNSGANVLTFGAGSRLTVL.

The chain carries TRBV18 and TRBJ1-5; no clear D. V lost 0 bases and J 5 bases, leaving 14 bases between the germline ends. The germline CDR1 and CDR2 sequences are KGHSH and LQKENI. The CDR3 consists of 16 residues. The CDR3 nucleotides are TGTGCCAGCTCACCACCGTCGGGTACCAGTTATCAGCCCCAGCATTTT. Translating it yields CASSPPSGTSYQPQHF.

The rearrangement uses TRBV28 and TRBJ2-5; the match to TRBD2 covers 15 bases. The germline gives CDR1 MDHEN, CDR2 SYDVKM. With 3 bases clipped from V and 5 bases from J, the junction kept 4 bases outside the gene matches. The CDR3 runs 16 residues. In DNA form, the CDR3 reads TGTGCCAGCAGTTTTGGACTAGCGGGGGGGCGGGAGACCCAGTACTTC. This gives the protein CASSFGLAGGRETQYF.

CDR3 sequence reads: CASSFGNPGALHF. CDR3 in DNA: TGTGCCAGCAGTTTTGGGAACCCTGGGGCCCTCCACTTT. This chain joins TRBV28 and TRBJ1-6; the D is unclear. V lost 3 bases and J 14 bases, leaving 14 bases between the germline ends. From germline, CDR1 is MDHEN and CDR2 SYDVKM. This CDR3 is 13 amino acids long.

The genes are TRBV7-2 and TRBJ1-4; a possible D gene is TRBD1 (6 bases). Trimming cost V 5 bases and J 5 bases, with 18 bases left between them. The CDR3 runs to 16 residues. Germline loops: CDR1 SGHTA, CDR2 FQGNSA. The DNA of the CDR3 is TGTGCCAGCAGCCCCGGGCCGGGACACCGAAATGAAAAACTGTTTTTT. This gives the protein CASSPGPGHRNEKLFF.

The chain recombines TRBV19 with TRBJ2-2; 8 bases align to TRBD2. V was pared by 3 bases and J by 6 bases, with 6 bases of the junction left unmatched. Germline loops: CDR1 LNHDA, CDR2 SQIVND (reference sequence). The CDR3 has 15 residues. The CDR3 sequence is CASSIQAGVSGELFF. CDR3 nucleotides: TGTGCCAGTAGTATTCAAGCGGGAGTATCCGGGGAGCTGTTTTTT.

To note about this clone: The sample contains more than one DNA sequence encoding this CDR3. The chain has TRBV18 and TRBJ1-1; TRBD1 is a possible D gene (5 bases). Germline V gives CDR1 KGHSH, CDR2 LQKENI. The CDR3 totals 16 residues. V lost 6 bases, J lost 0 bases, and 17 bases lay in between. CDR3 sequence: CASSRSLGGVNTEAFF. In DNA, the CDR3 is TGTGCCAGCTCCCGCAGTTTGGGGGGGGTGAACACTGAAGCTTTCTTT.

This chain uses TRBV18 with TRBJ2-2, with TRBD1 identical over 8 bases. The germline gives CDR1 KGHSH, CDR2 LQKENI. With V trimmed by 6 bases and J by 6 bases, 12 bases remained unmatched. The CDR3 loop spans 16 amino acids. The CDR3, as DNA: TGTGCCAGCTCCCAGTGGACAGGGAAAGATGCCGGGGAGCTGTTTTTT. Its translation: CASSQWTGKDAGELFF.

The rearrangement joins TRBV11-1 to TRBJ2-5; D is undetermined. The V gene's germline CDR1 is SGHAT and CDR2 FQDESV (reference sequence). V shed 5 bases and J shed 0 bases, with 4 bases lying between them. CDR3 length: 12 amino acids. This CDR3 reads CASSAHQETQYF. The CDR3 coding sequence is TGTGCCAGCAGCGCCCACCAAGAGACCCAGTACTTC.

The rearrangement joins TRBV9 to TRBJ1-1; TRBD1 agrees at 7 bases. The CDR3 totals 14 residues. The trim removed 4 bases at V and 1 base at J, leaving 4 bases unmatched. CDR1 and CDR2 from the germline V gene are SGDLS and YYNGEE. In DNA form, the CDR3 reads TGTGCCAGCAGCCCTCGGACAGGGAACACTGAAGCTTTCTTT. Translation gives CASSPRTGNTEAFF.

The chain uses TRBV30 and TRBJ1-2; D is unclear. Germline values: CDR1 GTSNPN, CDR2 SVGIG (reference sequence). CDR3 size: 15 residues. Trimming removed 3 bases from V and 1 base from J, with 15 bases in between. The CDR3 reads CAWRPGLRNNYGYTF. In nucleotides, the CDR3 is TGTGCCTGGAGGCCGGGCCTCCGGAATAACTATGGCTACACCTTC. The full variable domain, completed using reference TRBV30 and TRBJ1-2, is SQTIHQWPATLVQPVGSPLSLECTVEGTSNPNLYWYRQAAGRGLQLLFYSVGIGQISSEVPQNLSASRPQDRQFILSSKKLLLSDSGFYLCAWRPGLRNNYGYTFGSGTRLTVV.

This rearrangement joins TRBV11-3 to TRBJ1-1; weak D call: TRBD1 (6 bases). CDR1 and CDR2 (germline): SGHNT, YENEEA. The CDR3 length is 13 residues. Trimming stripped 2 bases from V and 7 bases from J, with 11 bases between. The CDR3 loop is CASSLRGGDEAFF. The DNA of the CDR3 is TGTGCCAGCAGCTTAAGAGGGGGGGATGAAGCTTTCTTT.

The chain has TRBV19 and TRBJ1-1; D might be TRBD1 (5 bases). V lost 5 bases and J 5 bases, leaving 12 bases between the germline ends. The CDR3 extends over 13 amino acids. CDR1 and CDR2 from the germline V gene are LNHDA and SQIVND (reference sequence). For the CDR3, the DNA is TGTGCCAGTAGTCTTACCGGGACGACTGAAGCTTTCTTT. It codes for CASSLTGTTEAFF.

The chain has TRBV7-8 and TRBJ2-7; D uncertain. The CDR3 runs 15 residues. Germline CDR1 reads SGHVS; CDR2 reads FQNEAQ. V gave up 1 base and J gave up 0 bases, with 10 bases separating them. Here the CDR3 reads CASSLELGYSYEQYV. In DNA, the CDR3 is TGTGCCAGCAGCTTAGAGTTGGGCTACTCCTACGAGCAGTACGTC.

The V and J genes are TRBV19 and TRBJ1-1; possible D gene TRBD1, 5 bases. Trimming stripped 4 bases from V and 11 bases from J, with 20 bases between. The CDR3 is 14 residues long. Germline CDR1 and CDR2: LNHDA and SQIVND (reference sequence). CDR3 in amino acids: CASSTGAGVFTAFF. The DNA of the CDR3 is TGTGCCAGTAGTACTGGCGCGGGGGTATTTACGGCTTTCTTT. Combining the CDR3 with reference TRBV19 and TRBJ1-1 gives the whole variable domain DGGITQSPKYLFRKEGQNVTLSCEQNLNHDAMYWYRQDPGQGLRLIYYSQIVNDFQKGDIAEGYSVSREKKESFPLTVTSAQKNPTAFYLCASSTGAGVFTAFFGQGTRLTVV.

The V and J genes are TRBV28 and TRBJ1-2, with a tentative D call TRBD1 (6 bases). There are 13 residues in the CDR3. V was clipped by 2 bases and J by 6 bases, with 10 bases between them. Germline V gene data show CDR1 as MDHEN and CDR2 as SYDVKM. DNA of the CDR3: TGTGCCAGCAGTTTACCCCAGGGGAATGGCTACACCTTC. The encoded protein is CASSLPQGNGYTF.

V and J are TRBV10-3 and TRBJ1-5; no definite D call. The CDR3 sequence is 12 residues long. The germline CDR1 and CDR2 sequences are ENHRY and SYGVKD. V was clipped by 8 bases and J by 4 bases, with 9 bases between them. The CDR3 loop is CAIGRTNQPQHF. The DNA of the CDR3 is TGTGCCATCGGCAGAACAAATCAGCCCCAGCATTTT.

This chain joins TRBV21-1 and TRBJ1-6; the table gives TRBD1 as D, unverified against the DNA. TRBV21-1 is classified as a pseudogene. The CDR3 consists of 16 residues. CDR3 sequence (DNA): TGTGCCAGCAGCAAAAAACCCGACAGGGTAGTTTCACCCCTCCACTTT. Amino acids: CASSKKPDRVVSPLHF.

As concerns this clone: The same CDR3 also results from other DNA sequences found in this sample. The chain joins TRBV28 to TRBJ1-1, with D uncertain. The CDR3 length is 11 residues. The V gene lost 8 bases and the J gene lost 2 bases, with 6 bases spanning the gap. Germline assignment: CDR1 MDHEN and CDR2 SYDVKM. CDR3 coding DNA: TGTGCCAGCGAAGGAAACACTGAAGCTTTCTTT. Its translation: CASEGNTEAFF.

This clone was counted only a few times. The CDR3 reads CASSGWNEQFF. The CDR3 nucleotides are TGCGCCAGCAGTGGGTGGAATGAGCAGTTCTTC. The rearrangement links TRBV4-1 to TRBJ2-1; D call uncertain. V dropped 6 bases and J dropped 7 bases, with 7 bases sitting between them. Germline CDR1 reads MGHRA; CDR2 reads YSYEKL. The CDR3 sequence is 11 residues long.

The chain carries TRBV18 and TRBJ2-7, with D perhaps TRBD1 (5 bases). CDR3 length: 13 amino acids. Trimming cost V 3 bases and J 9 bases, with 15 bases left between them. Looked up from germline, CDR1 is KGHSH and CDR2 is LQKENI. The CDR3 is CASSPEHRSPQYV. In DNA, the CDR3 is TGTGCCAGCTCACCGGAGCACAGGTCCCCGCAGTACGTC.

The chain is built from TRBV7-3 and TRBJ2-2; 9 bases fit TRBD2. CDR1 and CDR2 from the germline V gene are SGHTA and FQGTGA. CDR3 length: 16 amino acids. The J segment lost 0 bases and the V segment lost 4 bases, leaving 3 bases of the junction unmatched. The DNA of the CDR3 is TGTGCCAGCAGCTCGGGACTAGCAGCGAACACCGGGGAGCTGTTTTTT. Translation gives CASSSGLAANTGELFF.

The chain employs TRBV27 and TRBJ2-1; tentative D call: TRBD2 (5 bases). The CDR3 has 16 amino acids. The germline V and J ends were trimmed by 5 bases and 5 bases, with 19 bases remaining between them. The germline V gene has CDR1 MNHEY and CDR2 SMNVEV (reference sequence). CDR3 amino acids: CASSAPGSRSHNEQFF. DNA of the CDR3: TGTGCCAGCAGTGCCCCTGGGAGTAGGTCCCACAATGAGCAGTTCTTC.

J is TRBJ1-1 and V is TRBV5-5; TRBD1 agrees at 11 bases. Unmatched junction bases numbered 8, after V lost 4 bases and J lost 3 bases. This CDR3 has 16 residues. Germline V gene sequence: CDR1 SGHKS, CDR2 YYEKEE (reference sequence). The CDR3 DNA is TGTGCCAGCAGCCTTGGACAGGGGGCAGGGTACACTGAAGCTTTCTTT. It encodes CASSLGQGAGYTEAFF.

V gene TRBV28 combines with J gene TRBJ1-3, with D hard to call. The CDR3 length is 14 residues. The germline V gene has CDR1 MDHEN and CDR2 SYDVKM. The V gene lost 10 bases and the J gene lost 0 bases, with 13 bases spanning the gap. The CDR3 DNA is TGTGCCACTCTGCGGGGAACCTCTGGAAACACCATATATTTT. Translating gives CATLRGTSGNTIYF. The variable domain in full, with the rest retrieved from reference TRBV28 and TRBJ1-3, is DVKVTQSSRYLVKRTGEKVFLECVQDMDHENMFWYRQDPGLGLRLIYFSYDVKMKEKGDIPEGYSVSREKKERFSLILESASTNQTSMYLCATLRGTSGNTIYFGEGSWLTVV.

V gene TRBV6-1 combines with J gene TRBJ1-5; D remains unclear. The V end was cut by 4 bases, the J end by 0 bases, with 7 bases between. The CDR3 totals 14 residues. Germline assignment: CDR1 MNHNS and CDR2 SASEGT. CDR3 sequence: CASSAVYSNQPQHF. CDR3 nucleotides: TGTGCCAGCAGTGCCGTATATAGCAATCAGCCCCAGCATTTT.